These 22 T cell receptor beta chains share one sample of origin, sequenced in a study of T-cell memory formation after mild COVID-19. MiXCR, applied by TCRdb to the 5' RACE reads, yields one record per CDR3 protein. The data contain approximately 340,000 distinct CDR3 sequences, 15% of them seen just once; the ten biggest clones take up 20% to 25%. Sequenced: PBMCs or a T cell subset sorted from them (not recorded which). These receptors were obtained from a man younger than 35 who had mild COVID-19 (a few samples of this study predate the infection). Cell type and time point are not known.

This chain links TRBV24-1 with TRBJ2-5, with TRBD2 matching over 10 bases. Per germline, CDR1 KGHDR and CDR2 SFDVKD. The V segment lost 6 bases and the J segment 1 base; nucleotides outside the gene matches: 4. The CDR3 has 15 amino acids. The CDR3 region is CATSSSSGGQETQYF. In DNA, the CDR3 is TGTGCCACCAGTAGCTCTAGCGGGGGCCAAGAGACCCAGTACTTC.

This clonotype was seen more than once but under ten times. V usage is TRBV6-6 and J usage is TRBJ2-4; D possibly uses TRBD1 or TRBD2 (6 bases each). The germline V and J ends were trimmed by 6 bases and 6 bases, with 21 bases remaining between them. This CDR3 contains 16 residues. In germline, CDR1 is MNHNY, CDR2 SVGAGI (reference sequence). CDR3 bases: TGTGCCAGCAGGAACAGGGTATGGGGGGTGACAAACATTCAGTACTTC. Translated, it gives CASRNRVWGVTNIQYF.

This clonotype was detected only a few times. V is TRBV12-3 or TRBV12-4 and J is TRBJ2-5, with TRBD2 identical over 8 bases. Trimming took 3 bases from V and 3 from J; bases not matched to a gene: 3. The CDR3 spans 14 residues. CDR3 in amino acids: CASSFFSGEETQYF. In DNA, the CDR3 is TGTGCCAGCAGTTTTTTTAGCGGGGAAGAGACCCAGTACTTC.

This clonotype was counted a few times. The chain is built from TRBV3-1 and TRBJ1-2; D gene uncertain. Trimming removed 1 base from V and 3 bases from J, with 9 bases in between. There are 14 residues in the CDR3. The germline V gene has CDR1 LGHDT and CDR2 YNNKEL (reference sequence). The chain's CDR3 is CASSQGRPHYGYTF. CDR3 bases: TGTGCCAGCAGCCAAGGGCGGCCTCACTATGGCTACACCTTC.

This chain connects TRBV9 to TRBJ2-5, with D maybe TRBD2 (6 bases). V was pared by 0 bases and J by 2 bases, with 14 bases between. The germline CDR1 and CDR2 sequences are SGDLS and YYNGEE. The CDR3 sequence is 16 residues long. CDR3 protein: CASSVAGRGTQETQYF. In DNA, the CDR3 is TGTGCCAGCAGCGTAGCTGGGCGGGGTACTCAAGAGACCCAGTACTTC.

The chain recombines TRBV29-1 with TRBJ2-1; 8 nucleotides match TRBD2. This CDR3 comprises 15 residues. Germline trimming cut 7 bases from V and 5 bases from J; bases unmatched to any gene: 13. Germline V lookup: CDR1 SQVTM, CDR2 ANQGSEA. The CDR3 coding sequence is TGCAGCGGTCGGGGGGGGCAGGGTGTTAACAATGAGCAGTTCTTC. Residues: CSGRGGQGVNNEQFF.

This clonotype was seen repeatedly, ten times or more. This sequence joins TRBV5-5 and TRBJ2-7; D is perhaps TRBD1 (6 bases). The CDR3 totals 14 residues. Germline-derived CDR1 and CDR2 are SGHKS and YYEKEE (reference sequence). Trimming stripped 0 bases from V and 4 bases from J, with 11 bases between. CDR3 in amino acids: CASSLAPRGYEQYF. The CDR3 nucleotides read TGTGCCAGCAGCTTGGCCCCCAGGGGTTACGAGCAGTACTTC.

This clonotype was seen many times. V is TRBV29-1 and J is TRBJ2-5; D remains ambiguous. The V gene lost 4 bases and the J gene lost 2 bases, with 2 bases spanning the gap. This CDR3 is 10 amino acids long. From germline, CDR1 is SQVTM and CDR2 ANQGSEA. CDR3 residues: CSVVQETQYF. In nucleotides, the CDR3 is TGCAGCGTTGTACAAGAGACCCAGTACTTC.

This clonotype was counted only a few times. CDR3 amino acids: CASSFGPGRSNEQFF. DNA for the CDR3: TGTGCCAGCAGTTTCGGGCCTGGAAGGAGTAATGAGCAGTTCTTC. The chain combines TRBV27 with TRBJ2-1, with D unclear. Germline values: CDR1 MNHEY, CDR2 SMNVEV (reference sequence). The CDR3 has 15 amino acids. V gave up 3 bases and J gave up 7 bases, with 16 bases separating them.

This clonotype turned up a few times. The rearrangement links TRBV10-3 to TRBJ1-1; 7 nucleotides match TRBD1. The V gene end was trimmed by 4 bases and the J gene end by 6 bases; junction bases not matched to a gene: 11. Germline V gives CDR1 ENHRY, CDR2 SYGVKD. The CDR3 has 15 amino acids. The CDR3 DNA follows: TGTGCCATCAGTGGCCGGACAGGCTCCAGTCCTGAAGCTTTCTTT. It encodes CAISGRTGSSPEAFF.

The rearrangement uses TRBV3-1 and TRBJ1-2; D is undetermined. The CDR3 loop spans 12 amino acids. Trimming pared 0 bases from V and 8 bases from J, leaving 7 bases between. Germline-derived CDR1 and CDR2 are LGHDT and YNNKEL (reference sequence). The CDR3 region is CASSQEGWGYTF. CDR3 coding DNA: TGTGCCAGCAGCCAAGAAGGGTGGGGCTACACCTTC.

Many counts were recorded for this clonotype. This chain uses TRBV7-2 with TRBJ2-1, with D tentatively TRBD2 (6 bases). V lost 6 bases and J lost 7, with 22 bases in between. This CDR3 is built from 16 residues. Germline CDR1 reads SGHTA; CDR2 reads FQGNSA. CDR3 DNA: TGTGCCAGCAGTCCCGGGGGTAGGGGCCTGATGAATGAGCAGTTCTTC. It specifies CASSPGGRGLMNEQFF.

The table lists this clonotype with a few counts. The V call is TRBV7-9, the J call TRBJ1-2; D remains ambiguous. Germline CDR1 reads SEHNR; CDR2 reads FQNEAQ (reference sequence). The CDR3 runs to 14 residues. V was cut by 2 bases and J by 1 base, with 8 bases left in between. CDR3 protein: CASSLREDNYGYTF. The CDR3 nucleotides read TGTGCCAGCAGCTTAAGGGAGGATAACTATGGCTACACCTTC.

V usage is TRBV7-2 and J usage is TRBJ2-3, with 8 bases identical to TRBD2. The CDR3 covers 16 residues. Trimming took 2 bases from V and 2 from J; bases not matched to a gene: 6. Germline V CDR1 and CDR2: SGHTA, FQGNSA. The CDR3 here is CASSLPVAGYTDTQYF. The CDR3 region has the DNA TGTGCCAGCAGCTTACCGGTAGCGGGGTACACAGATACGCAGTATTTT.

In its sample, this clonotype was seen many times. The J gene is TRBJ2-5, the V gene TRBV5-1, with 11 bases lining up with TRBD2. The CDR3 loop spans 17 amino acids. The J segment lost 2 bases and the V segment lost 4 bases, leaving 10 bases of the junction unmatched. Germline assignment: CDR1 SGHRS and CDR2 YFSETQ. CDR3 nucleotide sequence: TGCGCCAGCAGCCGGATAGCGGGGGGGCTTAAACAAGAGACCCAGTACTTC. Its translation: CASSRIAGGLKQETQYF.

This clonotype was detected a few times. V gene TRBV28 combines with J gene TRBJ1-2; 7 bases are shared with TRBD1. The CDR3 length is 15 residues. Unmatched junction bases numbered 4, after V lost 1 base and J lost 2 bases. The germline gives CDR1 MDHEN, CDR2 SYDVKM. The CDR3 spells CASSLFSGGNYGYTF. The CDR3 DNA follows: TGTGCCAGCAGTTTATTCTCAGGGGGGAACTATGGCTACACCTTC.

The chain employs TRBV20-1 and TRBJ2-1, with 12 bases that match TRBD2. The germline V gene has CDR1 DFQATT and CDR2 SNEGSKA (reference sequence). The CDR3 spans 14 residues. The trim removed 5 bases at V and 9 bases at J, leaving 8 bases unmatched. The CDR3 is CSAGGLAGRGEQFF. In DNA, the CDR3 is TGCAGTGCTGGGGGACTAGCGGGCCGAGGTGAGCAGTTCTTC.

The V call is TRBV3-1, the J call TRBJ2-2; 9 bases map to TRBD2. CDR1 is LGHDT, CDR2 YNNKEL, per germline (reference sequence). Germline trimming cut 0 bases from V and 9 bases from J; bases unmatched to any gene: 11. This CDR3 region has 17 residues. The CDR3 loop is CASSQDPQRGVKRELFF. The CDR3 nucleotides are TGTGCCAGCAGCCAAGATCCCCAGCGGGGGGTTAAGCGGGAGCTGTTTTTT.

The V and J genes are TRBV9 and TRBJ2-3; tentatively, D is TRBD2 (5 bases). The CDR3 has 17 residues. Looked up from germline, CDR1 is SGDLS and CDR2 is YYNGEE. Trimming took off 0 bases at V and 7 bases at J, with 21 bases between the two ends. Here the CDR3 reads CASSVADLADRRHTQYF. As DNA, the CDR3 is TGTGCCAGCAGCGTAGCTGATCTAGCCGACCGCCGGCATACGCAGTATTTT.

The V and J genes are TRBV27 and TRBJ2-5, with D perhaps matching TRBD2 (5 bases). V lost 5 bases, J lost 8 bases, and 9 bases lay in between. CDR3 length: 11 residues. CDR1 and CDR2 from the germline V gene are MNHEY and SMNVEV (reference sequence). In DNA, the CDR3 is TGTGCCAGCAGTAGGACTCCAACCCAGTACTTC. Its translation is CASSRTPTQYF.

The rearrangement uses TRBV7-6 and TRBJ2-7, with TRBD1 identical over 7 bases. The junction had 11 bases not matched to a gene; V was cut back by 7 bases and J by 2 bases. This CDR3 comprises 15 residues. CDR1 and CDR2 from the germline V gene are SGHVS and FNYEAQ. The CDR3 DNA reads TGTGCCAGCACTACAGGGGCGGGTATGCCCTACGAGCAGTACTTC. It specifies CASTTGAGMPYEQYF.

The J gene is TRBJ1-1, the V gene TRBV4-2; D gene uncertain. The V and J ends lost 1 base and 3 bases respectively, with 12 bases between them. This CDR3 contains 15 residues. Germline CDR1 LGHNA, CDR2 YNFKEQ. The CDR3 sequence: CASSQGRAGDTEAFF. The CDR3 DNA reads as TGTGCCAGCAGCCAAGGTCGGGCCGGGGACACTGAAGCTTTCTTT.